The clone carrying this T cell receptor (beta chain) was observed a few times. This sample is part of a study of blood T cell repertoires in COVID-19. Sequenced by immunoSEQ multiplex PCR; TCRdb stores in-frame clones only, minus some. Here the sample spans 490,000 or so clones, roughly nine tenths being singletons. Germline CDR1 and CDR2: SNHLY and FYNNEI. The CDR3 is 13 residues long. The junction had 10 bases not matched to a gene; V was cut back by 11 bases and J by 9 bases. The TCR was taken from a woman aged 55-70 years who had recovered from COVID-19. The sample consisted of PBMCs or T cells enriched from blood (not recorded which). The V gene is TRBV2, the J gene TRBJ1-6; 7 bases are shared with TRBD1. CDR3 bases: TGTGCCGGGAGTACAGGGGTTGGTTCACCCCTCCACTTT. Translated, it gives CAGSTGVGSPLHF.